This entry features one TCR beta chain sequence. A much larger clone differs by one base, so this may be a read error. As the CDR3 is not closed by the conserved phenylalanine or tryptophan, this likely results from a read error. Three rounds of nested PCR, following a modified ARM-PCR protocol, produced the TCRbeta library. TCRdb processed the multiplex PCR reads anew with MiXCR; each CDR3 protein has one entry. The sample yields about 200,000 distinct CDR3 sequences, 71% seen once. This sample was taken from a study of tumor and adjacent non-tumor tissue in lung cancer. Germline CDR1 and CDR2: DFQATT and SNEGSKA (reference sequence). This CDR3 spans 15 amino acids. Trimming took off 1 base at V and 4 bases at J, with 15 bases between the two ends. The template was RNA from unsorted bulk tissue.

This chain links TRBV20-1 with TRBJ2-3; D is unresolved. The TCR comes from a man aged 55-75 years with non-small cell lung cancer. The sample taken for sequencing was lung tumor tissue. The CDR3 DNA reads TGCAGTGCTAGAGGCCTCGCGGTGGGCGCAGATACGCAGTATTTA. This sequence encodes CSARGLAVGADTQYL.